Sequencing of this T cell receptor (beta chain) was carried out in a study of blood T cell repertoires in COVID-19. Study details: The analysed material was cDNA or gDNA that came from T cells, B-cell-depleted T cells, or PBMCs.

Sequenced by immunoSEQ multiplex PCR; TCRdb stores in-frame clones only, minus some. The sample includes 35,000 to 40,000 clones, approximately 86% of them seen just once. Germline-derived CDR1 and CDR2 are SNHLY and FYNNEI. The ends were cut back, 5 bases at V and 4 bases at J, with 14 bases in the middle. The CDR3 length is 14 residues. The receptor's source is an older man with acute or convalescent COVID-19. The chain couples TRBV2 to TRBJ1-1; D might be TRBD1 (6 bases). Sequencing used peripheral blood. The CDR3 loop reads CASSFAGVSTEAFF. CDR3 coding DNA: TGTGCCAGCAGTTTTGCAGGGGTTAGCACTGAAGCTTTCTTT. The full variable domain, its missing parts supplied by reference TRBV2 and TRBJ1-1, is EPEVTQTPSHQVTQMGQEVILRCVPISNHLYFYWYRQILGQKVEFLVSFYNNEISEKSEIFDDQFSVERPDGSNFTLKIRSTKLEDSAMYFCASSFAGVSTEAFFGQGTRLTVV.